This T cell receptor (beta chain) originates from a study of T cell responses to AZD1222 COVID-19 vaccine. CDR3 length: 14 amino acids. CDR1 is SGHAT, CDR2 FQNNGV, per germline. V lost 1 base to trimming and J lost 3 bases, with 9 bases between them. General observations from the study: Repertoire sampling was restricted to post-peak T cell response timepoints.

Method: immunoSEQ multiplex PCR; TCRdb's copy keeps in-frame clones and lacks some. Here the sample spans tens of thousands of clones, around 90% being singletons. This clone has a single count. Its antigen is not known. The specimen comprised peripheral blood, sampled on day 0 of AZD1222 vaccination. The rearrangement joins TRBV11-2 to TRBJ1-1, with D tentatively TRBD1 (5 bases). The receptor's source is an adult in good health. DNA for the CDR3: TGTGCCAGCAGCTTAGTCTTCAGGGACACTGAAGCTTTCTTT. Protein product: CASSLVFRDTEAFF. The whole variable domain, remainder taken from reference TRBV11-2 and TRBJ1-1, is EAGVAQSPRYKIIEKRQSVAFWCNPISGHATLYWYQQILGQGPKLLIQFQNNGVVDDSQLPKDRFSAERLKGVDSTLKIQPAKLEDSAVYLCASSLVFRDTEAFFGQGTRLTVV.